This passage covers 12 T cell receptor beta chains from one sample sequenced in a study of tumor and adjacent non-tumor tissue in lung cancer. TCRbeta libraries were built with three rounds of nested PCR, modified from ARM-PCR. TCRdb re-called the multiplex PCR reads through MiXCR, storing one row per CDR3 protein. The sample lists 43,000 or so distinct CDR3 sequences, around three fifths occurring once. RNA was extracted from bulk tissue without any cell sorting. The normal lung tissue was taken more than 3 cm from the tumor edge. The sample comprised distant non-tumor lung tissue. These receptors all stem from a man in his forties or fifties with non-small cell lung cancer.

With regard to this clonotype: Given a much more abundant clone one base away, this may be a read error. This chain uses TRBV7-8 with TRBJ2-2; D gene ambiguous. Germline loops: CDR1 SGHVS, CDR2 FQNEAQ. This CDR3 is built from 15 residues. V was trimmed by 5 bases and J by 3 bases, leaving 13 bases between them. The DNA of the CDR3 is TGTGCCAGCAGCGCCTCGGATGCGTACACCGGGGAGCTGTTTTTT. Its translation is CASSASDAYTGELFF.

The chain uses TRBV5-1 and TRBJ2-1; a possible D gene is TRBD1 (5 bases). V dropped 1 base and J dropped 0 bases, with 8 bases sitting between them. Germline V lookup: CDR1 SGHRS, CDR2 YFSETQ. The CDR3 runs 15 residues. CDR3 sequence (DNA): TGCGCCAGCAGCTTGAATCAGGGCTCCTACAATGAGCAGTTCTTC. Its protein product is CASSLNQGSYNEQFF.

Concerning this clonotype: This clone may be a read error of a much larger clone one base away. This chain connects TRBV29-1 to TRBJ2-1, with D perhaps being TRBD1 or TRBD2 (6 bases each). The length of the CDR3 is 13 residues. V was trimmed by 1 base and J by 8 bases, leaving 12 bases between them. The V gene's germline CDR1 is SQVTM and CDR2 ANQGSEA. The CDR3 bases are TGCAGCGTTGAAGGGGGGGCCTTGGATGAGCAGTTCTTC. Amino acids: CSVEGGALDEQFF.

Points on this clonotype: Likely a read error: the CDR3 ends without its conserved phenylalanine or tryptophan. It is unclear where the CDR3 begins or ends on the DNA, so no DNA is shown, and the CDR3 is as TCRdb lists it. The V call is TRBV29-1, the J call TRBJ1-1; TRBD1 is the table's D call, not checked against the DNA. The germline CDR1 and CDR2 sequences are SQVTM and ANQGSEA. 13 amino acids form the CDR3, both terminal residues included. The CDR3 spells CSVEGASNTEAIL.

This clonotype was counted a single time. The junction differs from germline at one of its ends, possibly a read error. The chain is built from TRBV11-2 and TRBJ2-2; D could derive from TRBD1 or TRBD2 (5 bases each). Germline CDR1 reads SGHAT; CDR2 reads FQNNGV. This CDR3 comprises 15 residues. The CDR3 protein is CTSRRDGQNTGELFF. In DNA form, the CDR3 reads TGTACCAGCAGACGGGACGGGCAGAACACCGGGGAGCTGTTTTTT.

About this clonotype: This may stem from a read error, because a much larger clone lies one nucleotide away. The J gene is TRBJ1-1, the V gene TRBV13; 11 positions agree with TRBD1. V lost 7 bases, J lost 11 bases, and 15 bases stayed unmatched. Germline-derived CDR1 and CDR2 are PRHDT and FYEKMQ (reference sequence). There are 15 residues in the CDR3. In nucleotides, the CDR3 is TGTGCCAGCATCTTCTCCGGGACAGGGGGACCGGGTGCTTTCTTT. This encodes CASIFSGTGGPGAFF.

Concerning this clonotype: A much larger clone differs by one base, so this may be a read error. The DNA of the CDR3 is TGTGCCAGCACCCCCACTAGCCTATACAATGAGCAGTTCTTC. The encoded protein is CASTPTSLYNEQFF. The V call is TRBV12-3 or TRBV12-4, the J call TRBJ2-1, with TRBD2 as a possible D gene (6 bases). The CDR3 is 14 amino acids. Trimming cost V 7 bases and J 4 bases, with 14 bases left between them.

This clonotype was counted once. Compared with germline, one end of the junction differs, possibly owing to a read error. This chain connects TRBV4-2 to TRBJ1-5; no reliable D call. Germline V gene data show CDR1 as LGHNA and CDR2 as YNFKEQ. This CDR3 has 17 residues. For the CDR3, the DNA is TGTGCCAGCAGCCAGGATTTACACATTTTGGGCAATCGGCCCCAGCATTTT. Encoded protein: CASSQDLHILGNRPQHF.

The CDR3 loop is CARGLAAPSYDKQFF. The CDR3 coding sequence is TGTGCCAGGGGACTAGCGGCCCCCTCCTACGATAAGCAGTTCTTC. The chain is built from TRBV6-1 and TRBJ2-1; 11 bases are shared with TRBD2. The CDR3 has 15 amino acids. The germline V gene encodes CDR1 MNHNS and CDR2 SASEGT. Losses at the gene ends were 9 bases for V and 11 bases for J; bases not matched to a gene: 15.

This clonotype was observed once. One junction end disagrees with the germline gene, perhaps due to a read error. The chain employs TRBV4-2 and TRBJ2-1; TRBD2 agrees at 8 bases. CDR1 LGHNA and CDR2 YNFKEQ come from the germline V gene. The CDR3 is made up of 15 amino acids. CDR3 sequence (DNA): TGTGCCAGCAGCCAAGGACTAGCGAATTACAATGAGCTGTTCTTC. Translated, it gives CASSQGLANYNELFF.

The chain recombines TRBV30 with TRBJ1-6; 7 bases align to TRBD1. Looked up from germline, CDR1 is GTSNPN and CDR2 is SVGIG (reference sequence). V lost 5 bases and J lost 9; bases outside the gene matches: 4. The CDR3 totals 12 residues. The CDR3 sequence: CAWDRASSPLHF. DNA for the CDR3: TGTGCCTGGGACAGGGCTAGTTCACCCCTCCACTTT.

The chain has TRBV2 and TRBJ1-1, with D maybe TRBD1 (5 bases). Germline lookup yields CDR1 SNHLY and CDR2 FYNNEI. V shed 5 bases and J shed 0 bases, with 19 bases lying between them. This CDR3 comprises 17 residues. The CDR3 is CASSTPGGAGMNTEAFF. CDR3 nucleotide sequence: TGTGCCAGCAGTACCCCGGGGGGTGCTGGGATGAACACTGAAGCTTTCTTT.